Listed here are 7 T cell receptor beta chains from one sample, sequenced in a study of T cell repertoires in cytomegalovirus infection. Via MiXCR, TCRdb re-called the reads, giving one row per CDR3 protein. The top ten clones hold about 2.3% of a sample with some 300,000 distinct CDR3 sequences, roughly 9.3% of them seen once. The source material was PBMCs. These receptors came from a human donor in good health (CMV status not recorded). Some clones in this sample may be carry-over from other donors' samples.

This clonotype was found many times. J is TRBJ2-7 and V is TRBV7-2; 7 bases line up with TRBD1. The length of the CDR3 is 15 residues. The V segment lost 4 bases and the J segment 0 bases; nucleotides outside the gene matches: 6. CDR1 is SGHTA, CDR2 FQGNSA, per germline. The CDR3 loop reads CASSSGQISSYEQYF. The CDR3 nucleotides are TGTGCCAGCAGCTCGGGACAGATAAGCTCCTACGAGCAGTACTTC. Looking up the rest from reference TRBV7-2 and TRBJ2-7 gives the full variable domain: GAGVSQSPSNKVTEKGKDVELRCDPISGHTALYWYRQSLGQGLEFLIYFQGNSAPDKSGLPSDRFSAERTGGSVSTLTIQRTQQEDSAVYLCASSSGQISSYEQYFGPGTRLTVT.

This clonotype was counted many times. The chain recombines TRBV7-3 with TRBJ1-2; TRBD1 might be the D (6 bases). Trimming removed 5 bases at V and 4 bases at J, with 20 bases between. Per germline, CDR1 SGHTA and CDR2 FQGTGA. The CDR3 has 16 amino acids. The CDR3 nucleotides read TGTGCCAGCAGCCTCTACGGGGGGCGATCGGGCTATGGCTACACCTTC. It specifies CASSLYGGRSGYGYTF. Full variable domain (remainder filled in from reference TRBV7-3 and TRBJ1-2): GAGVSQTPSNKVTEKGKYVELRCDPISGHTALYWYRQSLGQGPEFLIYFQGTGAADDSGLPNDRFFAVRPEGSVSTLKIQRTERGDSAVYLCASSLYGGRSGYGYTFGSGTRLTVV.

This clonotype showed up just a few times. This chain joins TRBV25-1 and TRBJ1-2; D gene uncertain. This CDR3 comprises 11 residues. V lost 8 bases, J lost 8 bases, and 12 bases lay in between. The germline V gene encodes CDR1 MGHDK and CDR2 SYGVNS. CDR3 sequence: CASSHGPGYTF. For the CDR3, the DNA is TGTGCCAGCTCCCACGGTCCGGGCTACACCTTC.

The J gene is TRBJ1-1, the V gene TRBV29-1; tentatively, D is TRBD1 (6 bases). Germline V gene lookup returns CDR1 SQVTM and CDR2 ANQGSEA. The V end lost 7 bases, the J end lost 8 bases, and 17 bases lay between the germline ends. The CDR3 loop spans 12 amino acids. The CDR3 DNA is TGCAGCGCCGAGGGGGGTCATCCCGAAGCTTTCTTT. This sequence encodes CSAEGGHPEAFF.

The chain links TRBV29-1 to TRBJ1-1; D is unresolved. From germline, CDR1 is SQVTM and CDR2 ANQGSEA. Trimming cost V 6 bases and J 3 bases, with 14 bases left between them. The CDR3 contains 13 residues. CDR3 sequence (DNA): TGCAGCGTCCAGTACCGCGATCACACTGAAGCTTTCTTT. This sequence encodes CSVQYRDHTEAFF. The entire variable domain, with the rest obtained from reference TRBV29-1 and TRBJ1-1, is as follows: SAVISQKPSRDICQRGTSLTIQCQVDSQVTMMFWYRQQPGQSLTLIATANQGSEATYESGFVIDKFPISRPNLTFSTLTVSNMSPEDSSIYLCSVQYRDHTEAFFGQGTRLTVV.

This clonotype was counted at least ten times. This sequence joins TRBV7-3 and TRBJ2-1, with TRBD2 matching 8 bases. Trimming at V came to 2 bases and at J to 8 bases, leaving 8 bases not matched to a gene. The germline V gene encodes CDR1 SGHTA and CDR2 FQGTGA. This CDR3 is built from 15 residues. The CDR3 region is CASSLQRGWEDEQFF. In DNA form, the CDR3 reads TGTGCCAGCAGCTTACAGCGGGGGTGGGAGGATGAGCAGTTCTTC.

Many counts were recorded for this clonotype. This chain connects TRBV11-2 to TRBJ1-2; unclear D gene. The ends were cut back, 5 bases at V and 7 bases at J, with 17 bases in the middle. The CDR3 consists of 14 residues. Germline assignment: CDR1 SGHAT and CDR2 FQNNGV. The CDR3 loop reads CASSPAGRLSGYTF. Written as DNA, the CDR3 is TGTGCCAGCAGCCCAGCCGGGAGACTGTCTGGCTACACCTTC. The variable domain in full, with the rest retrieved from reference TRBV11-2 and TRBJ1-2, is EAGVAQSPRYKIIEKRQSVAFWCNPISGHATLYWYQQILGQGPKLLIQFQNNGVVDDSQLPKDRFSAERLKGVDSTLKIQPAKLEDSAVYLCASSPAGRLSGYTFGSGTRLTVV.